A selection of T cell receptor beta chains follows, all from one sample in a study of preoperative IRX-2 immunotherapy in early breast cancer. Some clones are missing from TCRdb's copy, which holds only in-frame ones; the method was immunoSEQ multiplex PCR. The profile covers about 34,000 clones, with roughly 96% appearing a single time and 5% to 7% taken by the ten largest. The specimen was taken from a patient treated with IRX-2 immunotherapy. The receptors shown here come from a human donor with breast cancer. The CDR3 runs from the conserved cysteine through the conserved F or W. A D gene is named only where the DNA matches it firmly. Clone sizes are given selectively: once, few, many, or a class where the clone is expanded.

cdr3_nt | cdr3_aa | d_call | cdr3_length | clone_size | j_call | v_call
TGTGCCAGCAGTGAATCCCGAATCGGGGACATTCAGTACTTC | CASSESRIGDIQYF | - | 14 | - | TRBJ2-4 | TRBV25-1
TGTGCCACCAGCGACGGTGGTGGGGCCAACGTCCTGACTTTC | CATSDGGGANVLTF | - | 14 | - | TRBJ2-6 | TRBV15
TGTGCCAGCAGCCTTAATTCACAGGGTATACAGCCCCAGCATTTT | CASSLNSQGIQPQHF | - | 15 | - | TRBJ1-5 | TRBV28
TGTGCCTGGAGTGTACTTATACAGGGGGCTTCACCCCTCCACTTT | CAWSVLIQGASPLHF | TRBD1 | 15 | - | TRBJ1-6 | TRBV30
TGTGCCAGCAGTTACGGCAGGAAAAATGGCTACACCTTC | CASSYGRKNGYTF | - | 13 | - | TRBJ1-2 | TRBV6-6
TGTGCCAGCAGTTTGGACAGGGAAGAGACCCAGTACTTC | CASSLDREETQYF | TRBD1 | 13 | - | TRBJ2-5 | TRBV28
TGTGCCAGCAGCCCTCCCCCTAGGCACAATGAGCAGTTCTTC | CASSPPPRHNEQFF | - | 14 | - | TRBJ2-1 | TRBV7-2
TGTGCCACCAGCCGGGACTTAACCTACGAGCAGTACTTC | CATSRDLTYEQYF | - | 13 | once | TRBJ2-7 | TRBV15
TGCGCCAGCAGCTTGGTCCCAGGGGACCAAGAGACCCAGTACTTC | CASSLVPGDQETQYF | - | 15 | - | TRBJ2-5 | TRBV5-1
TGCGCCAGCAGACCGTTGCGGGGAAACAATGAGCAGTTCTTC | CASRPLRGNNEQFF | - | 14 | - | TRBJ2-1 | TRBV5-1
TGTGCCAGCAGCTTAGATATTCGTACAGCTGAAGCTTTCTTT | CASSLDIRTAEAFF | - | 14 | once | TRBJ1-1 | TRBV7-9
TGTGCCAGCAGCTTAGGAGCAGGGGGCGGCCAAGAGACCCAGTACTTC | CASSLGAGGGQETQYF | TRBD1 | 16 | once | TRBJ2-5 | TRBV11-2
TGTGCCAGCAGCGCCGTAAGCGGGAGGGCCCATGAGCAGTTCTTC | CASSAVSGRAHEQFF | TRBD2 | 15 | - | TRBJ2-1 | TRBV9
TGCGCCAGCAGCCACGGGAACACAGATACGCAGTATTTT | CASSHGNTDTQYF | - | 13 | once | TRBJ2-3 | TRBV5-1
TGTGCCAGTAGCCGTGGAAGGGGGGGAAACACCATATATTTT | CASSRGRGGNTIYF | - | 14 | - | TRBJ1-3 | TRBV19
TGTGCCAGCAGCGCGGGACAGCCGCAGTACGAGCAGTACTTC | CASSAGQPQYEQYF | - | 14 | - | TRBJ2-7 | TRBV7-2
TGTGCCAGCTCACCACAGGCTAGCGGGAGGAAGACCGGGGAGCTGTTTTTT | CASSPQASGRKTGELFF | TRBD2 | 17 | - | TRBJ2-2 | TRBV18
TGTGCCAGCTCACCACCAAACCGGGGGACTAGCGGGAGCAGGAACAATGAGCAGTTCTTC | CASSPPNRGTSGSRNNEQFF | TRBD2 | 20 | - | TRBJ2-1 | TRBV18
TGCGCCAGCAGCTCGGGACGGGTGATGAACACTGAAGCTTTCTTT | CASSSGRVMNTEAFF | - | 15 | once | TRBJ1-1 | TRBV5-1
TGCGCCAGCAGCTTGGTTCCAGGTGACTATGGCTACACCTTC | CASSLVPGDYGYTF | - | 14 | - | TRBJ1-2 | TRBV5-1
TGTGCCAGCGGAGAGGGGGCTGTTCGCTACGAGCAGTACTTC | CASGEGAVRYEQYF | TRBD1 | 14 | - | TRBJ2-7 | TRBV2
TGTGCCAGCAGTTTCATAGCGGTTCCCTACGAGCAGTACTTC | CASSFIAVPYEQYF | - | 14 | - | TRBJ2-7 | TRBV27
TGCGCCAGCAGCCAAGCCCGAAACACTGAAGCTTTCTTT | CASSQARNTEAFF | - | 13 | - | TRBJ1-1 | TRBV4-1
TGCAGCGTCGTCCTGGCGGGAGTTTCCTACGAGCAGTACTTC | CSVVLAGVSYEQYF | TRBD2 | 14 | once | TRBJ2-7 | TRBV29-1
TGTGCCAGCAGCTTTCTAGCGGTAGGCGAGACCCAGTACTTC | CASSFLAVGETQYF | TRBD2 | 14 | - | TRBJ2-5 | TRBV7-8
TGTGCCAGCAGTACCCCCCGGGACAGGGCCGAGCAGTACTTC | CASSTPRDRAEQYF | TRBD1 | 14 | once | TRBJ2-7 | TRBV28
TGTGCCAGCAGCTCGTACAAGGCTGGGGTCGCTGAAGCTTTCTTT | CASSSYKAGVAEAFF | - | 15 | - | TRBJ1-1 | TRBV7-3
TGTGCCAGCAGCCTGACAACTAGCGGGGGGGCCGATGAGCAGTTCTTC | CASSLTTSGGADEQFF | TRBD2 | 16 | - | TRBJ2-1 | TRBV11-2